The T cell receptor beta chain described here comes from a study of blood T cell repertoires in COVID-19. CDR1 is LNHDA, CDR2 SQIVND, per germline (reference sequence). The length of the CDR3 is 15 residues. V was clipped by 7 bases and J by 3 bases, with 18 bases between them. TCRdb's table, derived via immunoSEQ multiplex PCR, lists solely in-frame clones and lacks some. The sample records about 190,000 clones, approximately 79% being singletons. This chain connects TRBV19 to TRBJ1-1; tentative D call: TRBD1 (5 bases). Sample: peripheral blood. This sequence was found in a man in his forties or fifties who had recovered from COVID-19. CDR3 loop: CASNRGDTKDTEAFF. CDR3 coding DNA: TGTGCCAGTAATAGGGGCGATACCAAAGACACTGAAGCTTTCTTT.